The 15 T cell receptor beta chains given below trace back to one sample, sequenced in a study of blood T cell repertoires in COVID-19. TCRdb's copy holds only in-frame clones and misses some; the assay was immunoSEQ multiplex PCR. The sample has approximately 150,000 clones, 70% to 90% seen once. The sequencing sample was made of peripheral blood. All receptors come from a man in his forties with acute or convalescent COVID-19.

The chain is built from TRBV20-1 and TRBJ1-2; D remains unclear. The germline CDR1 and CDR2 sequences are DFQATT and SNEGSKA (reference sequence). V shed 7 bases and J shed 2 bases, with 5 bases lying between them. This CDR3 is built from 10 residues. CDR3 loop: CSVRNYGYTF. The CDR3 DNA is TGCAGTGTTCGGAACTATGGCTACACCTTC.

This chain connects TRBV6-5 to TRBJ2-7; 9 positions match TRBD1. Germline CDR1 reads MNHEY; CDR2 reads SVGAGI. The CDR3 runs to 14 residues. V lost 6 bases and J lost 4; bases outside the gene matches: 7. The CDR3 sequence: CASRPTGQGYEQYF. CDR3 coding DNA: TGTGCCAGCAGGCCGACGGGACAGGGATACGAGCAGTACTTC.

J is TRBJ1-2 and V is TRBV7-9, with TRBD1 matching over 9 bases. The germline CDR1 and CDR2 sequences are SEHNR and FQNEAQ (reference sequence). V gave up 1 base and J gave up 1 base; unmatched junction bases: 10. The CDR3 has 18 amino acids. This chain's CDR3 is CASSLVPGQGVGNYGYTF. In nucleotides, the CDR3 is TGTGCCAGCAGCTTAGTCCCGGGACAGGGAGTAGGTAACTATGGCTACACCTTC.

This chain uses TRBV5-1 with TRBJ1-2, with 10 bases aligning to TRBD1. With 4 bases clipped from V and 0 bases from J, the junction kept 6 bases outside the gene matches. This CDR3 contains 16 residues. Germline V gene sequence: CDR1 SGHRS, CDR2 YFSETQ. The CDR3 DNA sequence: TGCGCCAGCAGCACTGGGACAGGGGCGACTAACTATGGCTACACCTTC. It translates to CASSTGTGATNYGYTF.

Details on this clone: Other nucleotide sequences in the sample specify the same CDR3. The chain couples TRBV5-1 to TRBJ2-1; TRBD1 might be the D (6 bases). Germline lookup yields CDR1 SGHRS and CDR2 YFSETQ. This CDR3 spans 13 amino acids. Trimming left V 2 bases short and J 4 bases short, with 7 bases between. The CDR3 nucleotides are TGCGCCAGCAGCTTAGGACAGTACAATGAGCAGTTCTTC. Translating gives CASSLGQYNEQFF. The full variable domain, in which reference TRBV5-1 and TRBJ2-1 provide the parts outside the CDR3, is KAGVTQTPRYLIKTRGQQVTLSCSPISGHRSVSWYQQTPGQGLQFLFEYFSETQRNKGNFPGRFSGRQFSNSRSEMNVSTLELGDSALYLCASSLGQYNEQFFGPGTRLTVL.

This clone was picked up one time. This chain links TRBV14 with TRBJ1-2; 10 bases align to TRBD1. CDR3 length equals 15 residues. Germline V CDR1 and CDR2: SGHDN, FVKESK. V shed 5 bases, J shed 2 bases, and the junction held 5 bases outside the gene matches. The DNA of the CDR3 is TGTGCCAGCAGCGAGCGGACAGGGGGGAACTATGGCTACACCTTC. Translating it yields CASSERTGGNYGYTF.

V usage is TRBV30 and J usage is TRBJ1-5, with 7 bases aligning to TRBD1. The CDR3 is 15 amino acids. CDR1 GTSNPN and CDR2 SVGIG come from the germline V gene (reference sequence). The J segment lost 2 bases and the V segment lost 6 bases, leaving 10 bases of the junction unmatched. In DNA, the CDR3 is TGTGCCTGTACTACAGGGGCCGGGGGCAATCAGCCCCAGCATTTT. This encodes CACTTGAGGNQPQHF.

The gene calls are TRBV30 and TRBJ2-5; 15 nucleotides agree with TRBD2. V shed 0 bases and J 3 bases; nucleotides not matched to a gene: 11. The V gene's germline CDR1 is GTSNPN and CDR2 SVGIG (reference sequence). The CDR3 runs to 19 residues. This CDR3 reads CAWSVARTSGGARKETQYF. The CDR3 coding sequence is TGTGCCTGGAGTGTGGCTAGGACTAGCGGGGGGGCGAGAAAAGAGACCCAGTACTTC.

In nucleotides, the CDR3 is TGTGCCAGCAGCCCGGGGGACTCTGGAAACACCATATATTTT. Amino acid sequence: CASSPGDSGNTIYF. The chain has TRBV5-5 and TRBJ1-3; TRBD1 is a possible D gene (5 bases). The length of the CDR3 is 14 residues. CDR1 and CDR2 (germline): SGHKS, YYEKEE (reference sequence). V shed 4 bases and J shed 0 bases, with 8 bases lying between them.

This clone has a single count. The rearrangement uses TRBV28 and TRBJ1-2, with D perhaps matching TRBD1 (6 bases). Trimming took 3 bases from V and 0 from J, leaving 8 bases between them. The length of the CDR3 is 14 residues. Germline V gene sequence: CDR1 MDHEN, CDR2 SYDVKM. CDR3 amino acids: CASSLWDTNYGYTF. The DNA for the CDR3 is TGTGCCAGCAGTTTGTGGGACACTAACTATGGCTACACCTTC.

The chain carries TRBV6-5 and TRBJ2-7, with D maybe TRBD1 (6 bases). The CDR3 consists of 13 residues. Germline V gene sequence: CDR1 MNHEY, CDR2 SVGAGI. V shed 6 bases and J shed 11 bases, with 20 bases lying between them. The CDR3 nucleotides are TGTGCCAGCAGCCATCGGGACACTCCTCGGAAGTACTTC. Amino acid sequence: CASSHRDTPRKYF.

The rearrangement links TRBV19 to TRBJ1-2; 9 nucleotides match TRBD1. Trimming removed 4 bases from V and 5 bases from J; junction bases left unmatched: 14. The CDR3 length is 17 residues. The germline CDR1 and CDR2 sequences are LNHDA and SQIVND (reference sequence). The CDR3 loop is CASSTTETGGLNYGYTF. In nucleotides, the CDR3 is TGTGCCAGTAGTACCACGGAGACAGGGGGATTGAATTATGGCTACACCTTC.

The chain's CDR3 is CASSQERRGVSTDTQYF. The CDR3 bases are TGTGCCAGCAGCCAAGAAAGGCGGGGGGTCAGCACAGATACGCAGTATTTT. The chain joins TRBV4-2 to TRBJ2-3; 8 bases align to TRBD2. In germline, CDR1 is LGHNA, CDR2 YNFKEQ. The CDR3 runs to 17 residues. The V segment lost 0 bases and the J segment 0 bases; nucleotides outside the gene matches: 5.

The rearrangement links TRBV2 to TRBJ2-3, with 13 bases lining up with TRBD2. Trimming removed 2 bases from V and 7 bases from J; junction bases left unmatched: 6. CDR3 size: 16 residues. Germline-derived CDR1 and CDR2 are SNHLY and FYNNEI. Here the CDR3 reads CASSERTSGGLNTQYF. The CDR3 DNA reads TGTGCCAGCAGTGAAAGGACTAGCGGGGGCCTAAATACGCAGTATTTT. Together with reference TRBV2 and TRBJ2-3, the CDR3 gives the full variable domain: EPEVTQTPSHQVTQMGQEVILRCVPISNHLYFYWYRQILGQKVEFLVSFYNNEISEKSEIFDDQFSVERPDGSNFTLKIRSTKLEDSAMYFCASSERTSGGLNTQYFGPGTRLTVL.

The chain combines TRBV11-3 with TRBJ2-1, with TRBD1 identical over 7 bases. The junction had 4 bases not matched to a gene; V was cut back by 5 bases and J by 0 bases. Germline CDR1 is SGHNT and CDR2 is YENEEA. This CDR3 comprises 15 residues. CDR3: CASSADRASYNEQFF. For the CDR3, the DNA is TGTGCCAGCAGCGCCGACAGGGCCTCCTACAATGAGCAGTTCTTC.